One sample yielded the 27 T cell receptor beta chains listed below, sequenced in a study of blood T cell dynamics during melanoma immunotherapy. This sample's time point: pre-treatment baseline. This table comes from immunoSEQ multiplex PCR, and its TCRdb copy is limited to in-frame clones, with some not included. Among about 15,000 clones listed, more than 75% were seen once. This specimen consisted of blood, obtained from a patient treated with checkpoint blockade. The receptors come from a human donor with melanoma.

V gene TRBV5-1 combines with J gene TRBJ2-2, with D possibly being TRBD1 or TRBD2 (5 bases each). This CDR3 comprises 17 residues. Germline CDR1 reads SGHRS; CDR2 reads YFSETQ. V gave up 4 bases and J gave up 7 bases, with 23 bases separating them. The CDR3 loop is CASSPGTRAPWGGELFF. CDR3 bases: TGCGCCAGCAGCCCGGGGACCAGAGCCCCTTGGGGCGGGGAGCTGTTTTTT. Variable domain in full (rest from reference TRBV5-1 and TRBJ2-2): KAGVTQTPRYLIKTRGQQVTLSCSPISGHRSVSWYQQTPGQGLQFLFEYFSETQRNKGNFPGRFSGRQFSNSRSEMNVSTLELGDSALYLCASSPGTRAPWGGELFFGEGSRLTVL.

The rearrangement uses TRBV7-8 and TRBJ2-7, with 9 bases lining up with TRBD1. In germline, CDR1 is SGHVS, CDR2 FQNEAQ. Trimming removed 6 bases from V and 6 bases from J; junction bases left unmatched: 9. The CDR3 covers 14 residues. CDR3 region: CASSNRQGVGEQYF. DNA of the CDR3: TGTGCCAGCAGTAATCGACAGGGGGTCGGCGAGCAGTACTTC. The entire variable domain, with the rest obtained from reference TRBV7-8 and TRBJ2-7, is as follows: GAGVSQSPRYKVAKRGQDVALRCDPISGHVSLFWYQQALGQGPEFLTYFQNEAQLDKSGLPSDRFFAERPEGSVSTLKIQRTQQEDSAVYLCASSNRQGVGEQYFGPGTRLTVT.

V is TRBV5-1 and J is TRBJ1-1; D not certain. Germline assignment: CDR1 SGHRS and CDR2 YFSETQ. The CDR3 is 15 residues long. The germline V and J ends were trimmed by 2 bases and 9 bases, with 20 bases remaining between them. CDR3 in DNA: TGCGCCAGCAGCTTAATAGCAGGCGTTAGGCCCCAAGCTTTCTTT. Its protein product is CASSLIAGVRPQAFF.

V usage is TRBV7-8 and J usage is TRBJ1-6; D gene unclear. The CDR3 is made up of 14 amino acids. The V and J ends lost 2 bases and 7 bases respectively, with 9 bases between them. Germline V gene data show CDR1 as SGHVS and CDR2 as FQNEAQ. This CDR3 reads CASSLYSINSPLHF. CDR3 in DNA: TGTGCCAGCAGCTTATACAGTATCAATTCACCCCTCCACTTT.

The chain carries TRBV2 and TRBJ1-6; maybe TRBD1 (6 bases). The CDR3 loop spans 14 amino acids. V was shortened by 8 bases and J by 4 bases, with 12 bases between the two germline ends. From germline, CDR1 is SNHLY and CDR2 FYNNEI. CDR3 nucleotide sequence: TGTGCCAGCTTACAGGGCACTTATAATTCACCCCTCCACTTT. Translation gives CASLQGTYNSPLHF.

V gene TRBV10-3 combines with J gene TRBJ2-5, with a weak D call TRBD2 (6 bases). Germline CDR1 is ENHRY and CDR2 is SYGVKD. The CDR3 length is 13 residues. Trimming removed 10 bases at V and 0 bases at J, with 12 bases between. CDR3 amino acids: CATRAGYQETQYF. The CDR3 nucleotides are TGTGCCACCAGGGCGGGGTACCAAGAGACCCAGTACTTC.

On this clone: The junction shows a germline mismatch at one end, possibly a read error. The sample has other DNA sequences that encode this CDR3 too. The rearrangement joins TRBV6-6 to TRBJ2-5, with 9 positions matching TRBD2. The CDR3 is made up of 13 amino acids. Germline assignment: CDR1 MNHNY and CDR2 SVGAGI (reference sequence). CDR3 sequence reads: CASILAGRETQYF. The CDR3 DNA reads TGTGCTAGCATTCTAGCGGGGAGGGAGACCCAGTACTTC.

The V and J genes are TRBV7-9 and TRBJ1-6, with no clear D. CDR3 size: 12 residues. Trimming took off 3 bases at V and 8 bases at J, with 5 bases between the two ends. Per the germline V gene, CDR1 is SEHNR and CDR2 is FQNEAQ (reference sequence). The CDR3 nucleotides are TGTGCCAGCAGCTTTTCTGATTCACCCCTCCACTTT. Protein: CASSFSDSPLHF.

The J gene is TRBJ2-7, the V gene TRBV9; D tentatively reads TRBD1 or TRBD2 (7 bases each). Germline-derived CDR1 and CDR2 are SGDLS and YYNGEE. CDR3 length: 18 amino acids. V lost 0 bases to trimming and J lost 6 bases, with 25 bases between them. The CDR3 bases are TGTGCCAGCAGCGTAGCCCCCGACAGGGCCGGTGGACTAGGCGAGCAGTACTTC. It yields the protein CASSVAPDRAGGLGEQYF.

The CDR3, as DNA: TGTGCCAGCAGCCAAGGAACCGGGACAGGGGGCAATCAGCCCCAGCATTTT. This codes for CASSQGTGTGGNQPQHF. The J gene is TRBJ1-5, the V gene TRBV4-2; TRBD1 agrees at 10 bases. Germline V CDR1 and CDR2: LGHNA, YNFKEQ. V lost 1 base, J lost 2 bases, and 5 bases stayed unmatched. This CDR3 spans 17 amino acids.

J is TRBJ2-2 and V is TRBV7-9; D possibly corresponds to TRBD2 (6 bases). The V gene's germline CDR1 is SEHNR and CDR2 FQNEAQ (reference sequence). V was pared by 5 bases and J by 12 bases, with 19 bases between. The CDR3 runs to 14 residues. The CDR3, as DNA: TGTGCCAGCAGCCTGGACACAGATGGAGGGAAGCTGTTTTTT. Protein sequence: CASSLDTDGGKLFF.

This clone was observed once. The V and J genes are TRBV6-5 and TRBJ1-6; D call uncertain. The germline gives CDR1 MNHEY, CDR2 SVGAGI. This CDR3 contains 10 residues. V was clipped by 8 bases and J by 14 bases, with 10 bases between them. The CDR3 DNA reads TGTGCCAGCTCACATCAGACCCTCCACTTT. It is translated as CASSHQTLHF.

This chain connects TRBV7-9 to TRBJ1-4; 9 positions agree with TRBD1. The length of the CDR3 is 14 residues. Trimming took 5 bases from V and 6 from J; bases not matched to a gene: 4. The germline CDR1 and CDR2 sequences are SEHNR and FQNEAQ (reference sequence). CDR3: CASSRQGVDEKLFF. The CDR3 nucleotides read TGTGCCAGCAGCCGACAGGGGGTTGATGAAAAACTGTTTTTT.

This clone was detected once. The chain recombines TRBV2 with TRBJ2-1; D possibly matches TRBD1 or TRBD2 (5 bases each). This CDR3 contains 16 residues. V dropped 1 base and J dropped 0 bases, with 10 bases sitting between them. Germline CDR1 reads SNHLY; CDR2 reads FYNNEI. The CDR3 loop is CASSEGEGSSYNEQFF. The CDR3 bases are TGTGCCAGCAGTGAAGGTGAGGGGAGCTCCTACAATGAGCAGTTCTTC. The variable domain in full, with the rest retrieved from reference TRBV2 and TRBJ2-1, is EPEVTQTPSHQVTQMGQEVILRCVPISNHLYFYWYRQILGQKVEFLVSFYNNEISEKSEIFDDQFSVERPDGSNFTLKIRSTKLEDSAMYFCASSEGEGSSYNEQFFGPGTRLTVL.

The chain has TRBV21-1 and TRBJ1-2; TRBD1, the table's D call, was not compared with the DNA. TRBV21-1 is classified as a pseudogene. This CDR3 has 17 amino acids. CDR3 region: CASSKGWQGFVGYGYTF. The CDR3 DNA reads TGTGCCAGCAGCAAAGGTTGGCAGGGATTCGTTGGCTATGGCTACACCTTC.

J is TRBJ1-2 and V is TRBV30; 7 nucleotides match TRBD1. CDR1 is GTSNPN, CDR2 SVGIG, per germline (reference sequence). The trim removed 3 bases at V and 1 base at J, leaving 11 bases unmatched. CDR3 size: 16 residues. CDR3 amino acids: CAWSPKGRGVNYGYTF. The CDR3 DNA reads TGTGCCTGGAGCCCGAAGGGCAGGGGGGTTAACTATGGCTACACCTTC. Using reference TRBV30 and TRBJ1-2 for the parts outside the CDR3, the full variable domain is SQTIHQWPATLVQPVGSPLSLECTVEGTSNPNLYWYRQAAGRGLQLLFYSVGIGQISSEVPQNLSASRPQDRQFILSSKKLLLSDSGFYLCAWSPKGRGVNYGYTFGSGTRLTVV.

The chain carries TRBV18 and TRBJ1-4, with a possible D match to TRBD1 (5 bases). Trimming stripped 3 bases from V and 5 bases from J, with 7 bases between. The CDR3 runs to 13 residues. CDR1 and CDR2 (germline): KGHSH, LQKENI. The chain's CDR3 is CASSPGRNEKLFF. The CDR3 DNA reads TGTGCCAGCTCACCGGGACGGAATGAAAAACTGTTTTTT.

The chain couples TRBV2 to TRBJ2-7; D perhaps matches TRBD1 (5 bases). Trimming took 3 bases from V and 2 from J, leaving 11 bases between them. Germline CDR1 SNHLY, CDR2 FYNNEI. CDR3 length equals 14 residues. The CDR3 DNA follows: TGTGCCAGCAGTGAGGGGCGTACCACCTACGAGCAGTACTTC. Its protein product is CASSEGRTTYEQYF.

The genes are TRBV4-2 and TRBJ2-1, with TRBD2 matching over 10 bases. Germline V gene data show CDR1 as LGHNA and CDR2 as YNFKEQ. This CDR3 spans 14 amino acids. V dropped 1 base and J dropped 13; count of bases not matched to a gene: 7. The CDR3 DNA sequence: TGTGCCAGCAGCCAAGCGGTAGCGGGGGGATTTCAGTTCTTC. This codes for CASSQAVAGGFQFF.

The chain employs TRBV5-5 and TRBJ1-4; TRBD1 agrees at 10 bases. V lost 4 bases, J lost 0 bases, and 3 bases stayed unmatched. Germline V gives CDR1 SGHKS, CDR2 YYEKEE (reference sequence). This CDR3 is built from 16 residues. The CDR3 spells CASSLGTGATNEKLFF. CDR3 DNA: TGTGCCAGCAGCCTGGGGACAGGGGCAACTAATGAAAAACTGTTTTTT.

The chain combines TRBV25-1 with TRBJ2-7; 8 bases line up with TRBD1. J was trimmed by 4 bases and V by 8 bases; bases with no gene match: 7. From germline, CDR1 is MGHDK and CDR2 SYGVNS. CDR3 length: 13 amino acids. The CDR3 is CASAVQGAYEQYF. CDR3 nucleotide sequence: TGTGCCAGCGCCGTCCAGGGGGCATACGAGCAGTACTTC.

The V and J genes are TRBV9 and TRBJ1-1, with D perhaps matching TRBD1 (6 bases). In germline, CDR1 is SGDLS, CDR2 YYNGEE. The CDR3 spans 14 residues. With 0 bases removed from V and 5 bases from J, the gap between germline ends came to 11 bases. The CDR3: CASSVDREATEAFF. The CDR3 nucleotides are TGTGCCAGCAGCGTAGACAGGGAAGCGACTGAAGCTTTCTTT.

The chain couples TRBV4-2 to TRBJ2-7, with D maybe TRBD1 (6 bases). Germline V gene sequence: CDR1 LGHNA, CDR2 YNFKEQ. Trimming left V 4 bases short and J 5 bases short, with 21 bases between. This CDR3 region has 16 residues. DNA of the CDR3: TGTGCCAGCAGCCCGGCCCCGACAGGCCGCCGGGACGAGCAGTACTTC. As protein: CASSPAPTGRRDEQYF.

The chain is built from TRBV4-1 and TRBJ2-7, with unresolved D. Deletions cut 2 bases from V and 3 bases from J, with 11 bases between. Germline lookup yields CDR1 MGHRA and CDR2 YSYEKL. The CDR3 loop spans 14 amino acids. In DNA form, the CDR3 reads TGCGCCAGCAGCCAAATAGTACAAGGCTACGAGCAGTACTTC. Its protein product is CASSQIVQGYEQYF.

The rearrangement joins TRBV6-6 to TRBJ1-4, with TRBD1 identical over 12 bases. Per germline, CDR1 MNHNY and CDR2 SVGAGI (reference sequence). The ends lost 7 bases at V and 10 bases at J; junction bases unmatched: 10. The CDR3 totals 15 residues. The CDR3 DNA reads TGTGCCAGCAACCTTTCGGGACAGGGGGCGGGAAAACTGTTTTTT. Translating gives CASNLSGQGAGKLFF.

V gene TRBV18 combines with J gene TRBJ2-5; D is uncertain. Germline V gene data show CDR1 as KGHSH and CDR2 as LQKENI. Trimming removed 4 bases from V and 5 bases from J, with 14 bases in between. The CDR3 is 14 residues long. This CDR3 reads CASSRETEWETQYF. The CDR3 nucleotides are TGTGCCAGCTCACGAGAAACCGAATGGGAGACCCAGTACTTC. Variable domain in full (rest from reference TRBV18 and TRBJ2-5): NAGVMQNPRHLVRRRGQEARLRCSPMKGHSHVYWYRQLPEEGLKFMVYLQKENIIDESGMPKERFSAEFPKEGPSILRIQQVVRGDSAAYFCASSRETEWETQYFGPGTRLLVL.

The rearrangement uses TRBV11-2 and TRBJ1-1; D is possibly TRBD1 (5 bases). The germline CDR1 and CDR2 sequences are SGHAT and FQNNGV. CDR3 length equals 15 residues. V was pared by 5 bases and J by 4 bases, with 17 bases between. CDR3 DNA sequence: TGTGCCAGCAGCGCCCCTAGGGGCGTGAGCACTGAAGCTTTCTTT. It codes for CASSAPRGVSTEAFF.